These T cell receptor beta chains were read from a single sample in a study of sequential checkpoint blockade in melanoma. Repertoires were generated with immunoSEQ multiplex PCR, while TCRdb's copy carries only in-frame clones and drops some. There are some 5,600 clones in the sample; about 79% occur only once, and 45% to 55% lies in the top ten. The sequences come from CD8+ T cells sorted from blood (inferred from file names), collected from a patient given nivolumab and ipilimumab in sequence. Every receptor here comes from a human patient with melanoma. Some clones in this sample may be carry-over from other donors' samples. The CDR3 runs from the conserved cysteine through the conserved F or W. The D gene is left open where the match is weak. A row's size may be missing; if present it is once, few, many or a size class.

D | size | J | V | DNA | CDR3
- | - | TRBJ1-2 | TRBV4-1 | TGCGCCAGCAGCTATAGTCTCACTCTGGATGGCTACACCTTC | CASSYSLTLDGYTF
TRBD2 | - | TRBJ2-1 | TRBV4-1 | TGCGCCAGCAGCCAAGATTTGGCTAGCGGGGTTAATGAGCAGTTCTTC | CASSQDLASGVNEQFF
- | - | TRBJ1-5 | TRBV28 | TGTGCCAGCAGTTTAGCGTCAATGCTTAGCAATCAGCCCCAGCATTTT | CASSLASMLSNQPQHF
- | - | TRBJ2-1 | TRBV5-4 | TGTGCCAGCAGCTTGGAGGTCCAGCGGGCGTACAATGAGCAGTTCTTC | CASSLEVQRAYNEQFF
- | - | TRBJ2-1 | TRBV6-1 | TGTGCCAGCAGTGAAAGTGTGGCCACCTCCTACAATGAGCAGTTCTTC | CASSESVATSYNEQFF
- | - | TRBJ1-6 | TRBV2 | TGTGCCAGCAGCGACGCAGGGTTTTATAATTCACCCCTCCACTTT | CASSDAGFYNSPLHF
- | - | TRBJ2-5 | TRBV14 | TGTGCCAGCAGCCAAGTTTTTCGAGAGACCCAGTACTTC | CASSQVFRETQYF
- | - | TRBJ2-7 | TRBV4-3 | TGCGCCAGCAGCCAAGATGGCCGCTACGAGCAGTACTTC | CASSQDGRYEQYF
- | - | TRBJ2-7 | TRBV9 | TGTGCCAGCAGCGCGGCGGGGAGCTCCTACGAGCAGTACTTC | CASSAAGSSYEQYF
TRBD2 | - | TRBJ2-7 | TRBV2 | TGTGCCAGCAGTGAAGAGCGGGGGCCCCTCCCCTACGAGCAGTACTTC | CASSEERGPLPYEQYF
TRBD1 | few | TRBJ2-7 | TRBV7-9 | TGTGCCAGCAGCCAGGACAGGGGGGACGCCTACGAGCAGTACTTC | CASSQDRGDAYEQYF
- | - | TRBJ2-7 | TRBV2 | TGTGCCACCGTGAGGGCCGGAGAGCAGTACTTC | CATVRAGEQYF
- | - | TRBJ1-1 | TRBV6-5 | TGTGCCAGCAGTTACTCGGACATGGGGGCCCAAGCTTTCTTT | CASSYSDMGAQAFF
- | once | TRBJ1-5 | TRBV4-2 | TGTGCCAGCAGCCAAGAGACAGCGAGCAATCAGCCCCAGCATTTT | CASSQETASNQPQHF
TRBD1 | - | TRBJ1-3 | TRBV7-9 | TGTGCCAGCAGCTGGGACAGTCAACTCTCTGGAAACACCATATATTTT | CASSWDSQLSGNTIYF
- | - | TRBJ1-1 | TRBV6-4 | TGTGCCAGCAGGAACTGGGTGGGGAGCACTGAAGCTTTCTTT | CASRNWVGSTEAFF
TRBD1 | - | TRBJ1-2 | TRBV28 | TGTGCCAGCAGTCCAGAGAGGACAGGGGGCGGGTATGGCTACACCTTC | CASSPERTGGGYGYTF
- | once | TRBJ1-5 | TRBV7-2 | TGTGCCAGCAGCTTAAGACAGATTAGCAATCAGCCCCAGCATTTT | CASSLRQISNQPQHF
TRBD1 | - | TRBJ2-2 | TRBV7-9 | TGTGCCAGCAGCCCCGGGACAGCGAACACCGGGGAGCTGTTTTTT | CASSPGTANTGELFF
- | - | TRBJ2-7 | TRBV5-3 | TGTGCCAGAAGCTTGGAGCAACCTAATGAGGAGTCCTCCTACGAGCAGTACTTC | CARSLEQPNEESSYEQYF
- | - | TRBJ2-7 | TRBV5-1 | TGCGCCAGCACCCCAGGCCGAATTATCTCCTACGAGCAGTACTTC | CASTPGRIISYEQYF
- | - | TRBJ1-5 | TRBV7-9 | TGTGCCAGCAGCCCACGGACAGCCCTTAGCAATCAGCCCCAGCATTTT | CASSPRTALSNQPQHF
TRBD2 | - | TRBJ2-3 | TRBV9 | TGTGCCAGCAGCGTAGGCGGGGGAGGCACAGATACGCAGTATTTT | CASSVGGGGTDTQYF
TRBD2 | - | TRBJ2-7 | TRBV5-4 | TGTGCCAGCAGCTCGGGGGGGCTAGCTTACGAGCAGTACTTC | CASSSGGLAYEQYF
- | - | TRBJ2-7 | TRBV30 | TGTGCCTGGAGTTCAGGGTACGAGCAGTACTTC | CAWSSGYEQYF
TRBD2 | - | TRBJ2-1 | TRBV9 | TGTGCCAGCTCTGAAGCACGGGGGGGATACAATGAGCAGTTCTTC | CASSEARGGYNEQFF
- | - | TRBJ2-2 | TRBV19 | TGTGCCAGTAAAGAGGGGGCCGGGGAGCTGTTTTTT | CASKEGAGELFF
TRBD2 | - | TRBJ2-3 | TRBV13 | TGTGCCAGCAGCTTAGCTAGCGGATCTAGCACAGATACGCAGTATTTT | CASSLASGSSTDTQYF
TRBD1 | - | TRBJ1-4 | TRBV28 | TGTGCCAGCAGTGGCCTGGAAAGGACAGGGGTGCGAGAAAAACTGTTTTTT | CASSGLERTGVREKLFF
- | - | TRBJ1-1 | TRBV4-2 | TGTGCCAGCAGCCAAGACAGGGTAGCTTTCTTT | CASSQDRVAFF
TRBD1 | - | TRBJ2-7 | TRBV4-3 | TGCGCCAGCAGCCAAGCCCAGGGGGCCTACGAGCAGTACTTC | CASSQAQGAYEQYF
TRBD1 | - | TRBJ1-2 | TRBV19 | TGTGCCAGTAGTACATCAGGGGGGAGAGACTATGGCTACACCTTC | CASSTSGGRDYGYTF
- | - | TRBJ1-4 | TRBV2 | TGTGCCAGCAGGGGGGCGCGAAATGAAAAACTGTTTTTT | CASRGARNEKLFF
- | - | TRBJ2-1 | TRBV25-1 | TGTGCCAGCAGTGATCGGGACTTAACCTACAATGAGCAGTTCTTC | CASSDRDLTYNEQFF